This T cell receptor beta chain stems from a study of monozygotic twins with inflammatory bowel disease. Overall study findings and caveats: Patient-specific immunosuppressive treatments may have made repertoires more variable.

Germline V gene sequence: CDR1 MDHEN, CDR2 SYDVKM. The length of the CDR3 is 15 residues. cDNA for each sample came from eight separate reactions. Researchers put TCRalpha and TCRbeta cDNA through two nested PCRs lasting approximately 16 and 9 cycles. From the 5' RACE reads, TCRdb lists one entry per CDR3 protein and no DNA. This specimen shows roughly 140,000 distinct CDR3 sequences; the ten leading clones hold 2% to 2.5%. As to this clonotype: The antigen remains undetermined.

The sequenced material came from blood. The sequence was collected from a human donor with ulcerative colitis or Crohn's disease, or a healthy co-twin of an affected twin (not recorded which). V and J are TRBV28 and TRBJ1-2; the TCRdb D gene call, TRBD1, has no DNA to confirm it. CDR3 residues: CASSLWTGSGYGYTF.